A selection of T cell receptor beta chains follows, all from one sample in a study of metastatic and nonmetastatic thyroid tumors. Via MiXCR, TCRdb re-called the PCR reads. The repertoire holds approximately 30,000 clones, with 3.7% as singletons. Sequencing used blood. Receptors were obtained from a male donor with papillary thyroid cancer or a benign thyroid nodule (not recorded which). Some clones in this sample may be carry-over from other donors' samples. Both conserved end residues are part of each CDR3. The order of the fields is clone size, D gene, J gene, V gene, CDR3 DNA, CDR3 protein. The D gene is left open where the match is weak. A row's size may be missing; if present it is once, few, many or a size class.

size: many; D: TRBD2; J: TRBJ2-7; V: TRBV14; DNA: TGTGCCAGCAGCCCGAGACTAGCGGGAGGTTACGAGCAGTACTTC; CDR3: CASSPRLAGGYEQYF
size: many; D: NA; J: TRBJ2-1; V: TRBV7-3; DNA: TGTGCCAGCAGCCCTCTAGCGAACAATGAGCAGTTCTTC; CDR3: CASSPLANNEQFF
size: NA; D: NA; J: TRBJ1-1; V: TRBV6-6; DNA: TGTGCCAGCAGTTACTCGACCAGCCTTGGTGAAGCTTTCTTT; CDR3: CASSYSTSLGEAFF
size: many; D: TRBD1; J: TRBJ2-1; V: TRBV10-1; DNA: TGCGCCAGCAGGACCGGGACAGGGTCTGGAAATGAGCAGTTCTTC; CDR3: CASRTGTGSGNEQFF
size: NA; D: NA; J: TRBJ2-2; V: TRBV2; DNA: TGTGCCAGCAGTGAATTTGTGAGTGGGGAGCTGTTTTTT; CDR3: CASSEFVSGELFF
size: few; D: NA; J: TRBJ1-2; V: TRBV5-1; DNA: TGCGCCAGCAGCTTAATCAATGGGAGGGAGGTCTATGGCTACACCTTC; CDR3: CASSLINGREVYGYTF
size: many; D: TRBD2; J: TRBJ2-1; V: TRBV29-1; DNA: TGCAGCGTTGAGGAAGACAGGACAGTCTTAGCGGGAGGGATGGGCAATGAGCAGTTCTTC; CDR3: CSVEEDRTVLAGGMGNEQFF
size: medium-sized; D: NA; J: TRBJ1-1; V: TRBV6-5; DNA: TGTGCCAGCAGTTACTCGGACAGCAGGCTAGAAGCTTTCTTT; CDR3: CASSYSDSRLEAFF
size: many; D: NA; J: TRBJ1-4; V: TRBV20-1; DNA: TGCAGTGCTAGGTGGTCTCCCACTAATGAAAAACTGTTTTTT; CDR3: CSARWSPTNEKLFF
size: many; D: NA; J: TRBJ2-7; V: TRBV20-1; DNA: TGCAGTGCTAGACGGACCTCCTACGAGCAGTACTTC; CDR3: CSARRTSYEQYF